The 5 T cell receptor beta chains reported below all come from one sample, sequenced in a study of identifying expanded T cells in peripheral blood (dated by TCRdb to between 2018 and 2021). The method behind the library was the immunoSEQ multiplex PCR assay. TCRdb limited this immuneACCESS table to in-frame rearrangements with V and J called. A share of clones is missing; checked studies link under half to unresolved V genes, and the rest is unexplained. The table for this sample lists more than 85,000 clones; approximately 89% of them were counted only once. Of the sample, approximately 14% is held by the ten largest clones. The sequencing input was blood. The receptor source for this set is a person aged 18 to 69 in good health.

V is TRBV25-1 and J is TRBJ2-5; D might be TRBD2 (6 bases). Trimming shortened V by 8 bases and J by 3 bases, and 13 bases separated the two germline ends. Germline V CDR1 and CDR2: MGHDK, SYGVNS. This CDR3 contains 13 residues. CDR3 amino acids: CASDGLFEETQYF. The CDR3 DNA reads TGTGCCAGCGACGGACTATTCGAAGAGACCCAGTACTTC.

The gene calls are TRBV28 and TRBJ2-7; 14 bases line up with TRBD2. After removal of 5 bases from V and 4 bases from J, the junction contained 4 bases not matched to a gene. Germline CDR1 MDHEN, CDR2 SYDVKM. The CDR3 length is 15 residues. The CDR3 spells CASSRLAGGWYEQYF. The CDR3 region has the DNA TGTGCCAGCAGTAGACTAGCGGGGGGGTGGTACGAGCAGTACTTC. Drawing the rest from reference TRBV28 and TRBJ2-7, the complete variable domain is DVKVTQSSRYLVKRTGEKVFLECVQDMDHENMFWYRQDPGLGLRLIYFSYDVKMKEKGDIPEGYSVSREKKERFSLILESASTNQTSMYLCASSRLAGGWYEQYFGPGTRLTVT.

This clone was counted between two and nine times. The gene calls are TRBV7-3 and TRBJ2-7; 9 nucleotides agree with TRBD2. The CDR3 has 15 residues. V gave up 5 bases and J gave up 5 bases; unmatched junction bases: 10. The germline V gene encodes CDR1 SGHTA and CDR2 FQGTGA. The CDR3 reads CASSPLGGRADEQYF. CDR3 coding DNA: TGTGCCAGCAGCCCTCTAGGCGGGAGGGCCGACGAGCAGTACTTC.

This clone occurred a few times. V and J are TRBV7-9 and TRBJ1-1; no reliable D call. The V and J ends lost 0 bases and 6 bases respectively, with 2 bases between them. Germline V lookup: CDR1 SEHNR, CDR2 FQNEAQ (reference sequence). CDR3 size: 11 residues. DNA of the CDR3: TGTGCCAGCAGCTTAGCCTCTGAAGCTTTCTTT. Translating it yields CASSLASEAFF.

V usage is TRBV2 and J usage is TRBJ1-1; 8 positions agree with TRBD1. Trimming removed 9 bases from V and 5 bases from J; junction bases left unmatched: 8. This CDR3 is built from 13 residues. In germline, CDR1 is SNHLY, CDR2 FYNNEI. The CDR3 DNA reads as TGTGCCAGTAACGGACAGGGATTAACTGAAGCTTTCTTT. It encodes CASNGQGLTEAFF.